The T cell receptor (beta chain) described here comes from a study of brain metastases from non-small cell lung cancer. Notes on the study in general: Brain metastases had lower T-cell infiltration than primary tumors. Expanded T-cell clones appeared in roughly 60% of brain metastases over primaries.

In the case of this clone: Its antigen is currently unknown.

This CDR3 contains 16 residues. V lost 5 bases and J lost 0, with 11 bases in between. From germline, CDR1 is SGHTA and CDR2 FQGNSA. Using immunoSEQ multiplex PCR, the repertoire was profiled, and TCRdb retains in-frame clones only, with some absent. The table lists under 4,500 clones, around 87% of them singletons. Sample: primary lung tumor tissue. This clonotype originated in a donor at least 40 years old with non-small cell lung cancer. The chain joins TRBV7-2 to TRBJ2-6; weak D call: TRBD2 (5 bases). The chain's CDR3 is CASSPSPASGANVLTF. The CDR3 DNA reads TGTGCCAGCAGCCCTAGCCCCGCCTCTGGGGCCAACGTCCTGACTTTC.